Shown below are 8 T cell receptor beta chains from a single sample sequenced in a study of spatial heterogeneity in lung cancer. Notes on the study in general: Higher tumor mutation counts went along with higher counts of expanded intratumoral alpha and beta TCRs.

TCRdb reanalysed the 5' RACE reads using MiXCR and keeps one entry per CDR3 protein. The sample includes several thousand distinct CDR3 sequences, more than 9% seen only once; the top ten take around 12%. Time point: sample taken at primary tumor resection. No antigen has been identified for these receptors. The input for sequencing was lung tumor tissue, taken at surgery. These receptors all stem from a male donor with early-stage non-small cell lung cancer.

This clonotype rates as large. V and J are TRBV7-3 and TRBJ1-1, with D possibly TRBD1 on 5 matching bases. CDR3 length: 13 residues. Germline V CDR1 and CDR2: SGHTA, FQGTGA. Trimming stripped 1 base from V and 8 bases from J, with 11 bases between. The CDR3 DNA sequence: TGTGCCAGCAGCTTAAATTCTAGGGGAGAAGCTTTCTTT. Protein product: CASSLNSRGEAFF.

This clonotype is classed as medium-sized. The V gene is TRBV11-2, the J gene TRBJ1-1, with no clear D. V dropped 5 bases and J dropped 4 bases, with 11 bases sitting between them. In germline, CDR1 is SGHAT, CDR2 FQNNGV. This CDR3 is 13 amino acids long. The CDR3 DNA is TGTGCCAGCAGCCCCAATTTGGGCACTGAAGCTTTCTTT. Its translation: CASSPNLGTEAFF.

This clonotype was counted many times. V gene TRBV13 combines with J gene TRBJ2-1; 9 nucleotides agree with TRBD2. The germline V gene has CDR1 PRHDT and CDR2 FYEKMQ (reference sequence). The CDR3 sequence is 15 residues long. With 1 base clipped from V and 6 bases from J, the junction kept 4 bases outside the gene matches. CDR3 sequence reads: CASSLVGGRGNEQFF. The CDR3 nucleotides are TGTGCCAGCAGCTTAGTCGGCGGGAGGGGCAATGAGCAGTTCTTC. The entire variable domain, with the rest obtained from reference TRBV13 and TRBJ2-1, is as follows: AAGVIQSPRHLIKEKRETATLKCYPIPRHDTVYWYQQGPGQDPQFLISFYEKMQSDKGSIPDRFSAQQFSDYHSELNMSSLELGDSALYFCASSLVGGRGNEQFFGPGTRLTVL.

This chain uses TRBV20-1 with TRBJ2-2; D is undetermined. The CDR3 extends over 13 amino acids. Germline CDR1 DFQATT, CDR2 SNEGSKA (reference sequence). Between the trimmed V and J ends, which lost 0 bases and 6 bases, there was a span of 8 bases. The CDR3 nucleotides are TGCAGTGCTAGAGATGTGGGGTCCGGGGAGCTGTTTTTT. It codes for CSARDVGSGELFF.

In its sample, this clonotype ranks as medium-sized (0.01 to 0.1%). V is TRBV20-1 and J is TRBJ1-1, with TRBD1 as a possible D gene (6 bases). The V gene's germline CDR1 is DFQATT and CDR2 SNEGSKA (reference sequence). The CDR3 extends over 16 amino acids. Trimming pared 0 bases from V and 0 bases from J, leaving 14 bases between. CDR3 coding DNA: TGCAGTGCTAGAGATCTGGGGGGCGTGGTGAACACTGAAGCTTTCTTT. This sequence encodes CSARDLGGVVNTEAFF.

This clonotype was detected many times. The CDR3: CASSGDGGVKNIQYF. CDR3 sequence (DNA): TGCGCCAGCAGCGGGGACGGAGGAGTCAAAAACATTCAGTACTTC. V and J are TRBV5-1 and TRBJ2-4; D might be TRBD1 or TRBD2, each matching 5 bases. V lost 4 bases and J 3 bases, leaving 14 bases between the germline ends. Germline values: CDR1 SGHRS, CDR2 YFSETQ. There are 15 residues in the CDR3. The full variable domain, its missing parts supplied by reference TRBV5-1 and TRBJ2-4, is KAGVTQTPRYLIKTRGQQVTLSCSPISGHRSVSWYQQTPGQGLQFLFEYFSETQRNKGNFPGRFSGRQFSNSRSEMNVSTLELGDSALYLCASSGDGGVKNIQYFGAGTRLSVL.

This clonotype was recorded many times. The chain combines TRBV6-5 with TRBJ1-5; 7 nucleotides align to TRBD1. Germline assignment: CDR1 MNHEY and CDR2 SVGAGI. V trimming: 6 bases; J trimming: 2 bases; junction bases outside the gene matches: 4. The CDR3 length is 14 residues. The CDR3 loop is CASSAQGGNQPQHF. The CDR3 DNA reads as TGTGCCAGCAGCGCCCAGGGGGGCAATCAGCCCCAGCATTTT.

By sample share, this clonotype is medium-sized. DNA of the CDR3: TGTGCCAGCAGTGATCGAAGGACCTTTCCCTTAAACATTCAGTACTTC. Translating gives CASSDRRTFPLNIQYF. The chain joins TRBV2 to TRBJ2-4; D unresolved. Germline loops: CDR1 SNHLY, CDR2 FYNNEI. Trimming shortened V by 3 bases and J by 6 bases, and 18 bases separated the two germline ends. CDR3 length: 16 amino acids.